The 20 T cell receptor beta chains below all came from one sample that was sequenced in a study of blood T cell repertoires in COVID-19. Profiled with immunoSEQ multiplex PCR; TCRdb holds only in-frame clones, not every one. The data hold about 180,000 clones, with over 75% observed a single time. The sample taken for sequencing was peripheral blood. These receptors all stem from a woman in her 70s with acute or convalescent COVID-19.

This clone turned up a few times. The V call is TRBV10-1, the J call TRBJ2-2; TRBD1 matches at 8 bases. V gave up 3 bases and J gave up 7 bases; unmatched junction bases: 7. The CDR3 runs 15 residues. Germline CDR1 and CDR2: WNHNN and SYGVQD (reference sequence). CDR3 in amino acids: CASSEAGGSYGELFF. In DNA, the CDR3 is TGCGCCAGCAGTGAAGCAGGGGGCTCTTACGGGGAGCTGTTTTTT.

V is TRBV7-9 and J is TRBJ2-1; 11 bases are shared with TRBD2. The V and J ends lost 4 bases and 6 bases, in that order; junction bases with no gene match: 5. The CDR3 contains 15 residues. The germline CDR1 and CDR2 sequences are SEHNR and FQNEAQ (reference sequence). In nucleotides, the CDR3 is TGTGCCAGCAGCTCACTAGCGGGAGTGGCCAATGAGCAGTTCTTC. It translates to CASSSLAGVANEQFF.

The V call is TRBV21-1, the J call TRBJ2-6; the D call of TRBD1 is as the table states it, not checked on the DNA. TRBV21-1 is a pseudogene locus. The CDR3 is made up of 13 amino acids. Here the CDR3 reads CASPTSGANVLTF. Here the CDR3 DNA reads TGTGCCAGCCCCACATCTGGGGCCAACGTCCTGACTTTC.

The genes are TRBV7-8 and TRBJ1-6; TRBD1 matches 8 bases. The CDR3 runs 14 residues. Germline CDR1 SGHVS, CDR2 FQNEAQ. V lost 4 bases and J lost 7; bases outside the gene matches: 3. CDR3 DNA: TGTGCCAGCAGCTCGGACAGGGTAAATTCACCCCTCCACTTT. Translated, it gives CASSSDRVNSPLHF.

V is TRBV5-1 and J is TRBJ1-1, with D maybe TRBD1 (5 bases). This CDR3 is built from 15 residues. Germline loops: CDR1 SGHRS, CDR2 YFSETQ. Trimming stripped 4 bases from V and 5 bases from J, with 18 bases between. DNA for the CDR3: TGCGCCAGCAGCAAGGCAGGGATCGCGGGAACTGAAGCTTTCTTT. This translates into CASSKAGIAGTEAFF. The whole variable domain, filled in from reference TRBV5-1 and TRBJ1-1, reads KAGVTQTPRYLIKTRGQQVTLSCSPISGHRSVSWYQQTPGQGLQFLFEYFSETQRNKGNFPGRFSGRQFSNSRSEMNVSTLELGDSALYLCASSKAGIAGTEAFFGQGTRLTVV.

CDR3 in DNA: TGTGCCACCAGCAGAGAAAGTATAGCGGGAGCTACGCAGTATTTT. Protein sequence: CATSRESIAGATQYF. The V call is TRBV15, the J call TRBJ2-3; TRBD2 aligns across 9 bases. The CDR3 has 15 amino acids. Germline V gene sequence: CDR1 LNHNV, CDR2 YYDKDF (reference sequence). The junction had 6 bases not matched to a gene; V was cut back by 0 bases and J by 8 bases. The full variable domain, with the rest looked up from reference TRBV15 and TRBJ2-3, is DAMVIQNPRYQVTQFGKPVTLSCSQTLNHNVMYWYQQKSSQAPKLLFHYYDKDFNNEADTPDNFQSRRPNTSFCFLDIRSPGLGDTAMYLCATSRESIAGATQYFGPGTRLTVL.

CDR3 DNA: TGTGCCAGCAGCCACGCCTTCTCGCTAGCGGGAGGGGGGGATTACAATGAGCAGTTCTTC. Translation gives CASSHAFSLAGGGDYNEQFF. This chain joins TRBV4-2 and TRBJ2-1, with 12 bases that match TRBD2. Trimming cost V 3 bases and J 4 bases; bases outside gene matches: 16. CDR3 length: 20 residues. Germline V lookup: CDR1 LGHNA, CDR2 YNFKEQ.

The chain carries TRBV5-4 and TRBJ2-7; D perhaps matches TRBD2 (6 bases). The CDR3 length is 16 residues. The germline V gene encodes CDR1 SGHNT and CDR2 YYREEE (reference sequence). Trimming shortened V by 4 bases and J by 4 bases, and 21 bases separated the two germline ends. The CDR3 is CASSPPKRSGSYEQYF. As DNA, the CDR3 is TGTGCCAGCAGCCCACCGAAACGGAGCGGGTCTTACGAGCAGTACTTC.

The gene calls are TRBV5-4 and TRBJ2-3; 11 bases are shared with TRBD2. In germline, CDR1 is SGHNT, CDR2 YYREEE (reference sequence). CDR3 length equals 19 residues. V shed 7 bases, J shed 0 bases, and the junction held 16 bases outside the gene matches. The CDR3 DNA reads as TGTGCCAGCGCCTTCCGCCAGGGACTAGCGGTGGTTAGCACAGATACGCAGTATTTT. Protein: CASAFRQGLAVVSTDTQYF. The full variable domain, rest sourced from reference TRBV5-4 and TRBJ2-3, is ETGVTQSPTHLIKTRGQQVTLRCSSQSGHNTVSWYQQALGQGPQFIFQYYREEENGRGNFPPRFSGLQFPNYSSELNVNALELDDSALYLCASAFRQGLAVVSTDTQYFGPGTRLTVL.

The chain recombines TRBV27 with TRBJ2-2; 10 bases line up with TRBD2. Germline V gene sequence: CDR1 MNHEY, CDR2 SMNVEV (reference sequence). The junction had 4 bases not matched to a gene; V was cut back by 2 bases and J by 4 bases. The CDR3 runs to 16 residues. The CDR3: CASSLGTSGITGELFF. CDR3 in DNA: TGTGCCAGCAGTTTAGGTACTAGCGGGATCACCGGGGAGCTGTTTTTT.

The V and J genes are TRBV10-3 and TRBJ1-4; tentatively, D is TRBD1 (5 bases). Germline V gene data show CDR1 as ENHRY and CDR2 as SYGVKD. Trimming shortened V by 0 bases and J by 7 bases, and 15 bases separated the two germline ends. CDR3 length: 16 amino acids. The CDR3 DNA is TGTGCCATCAGTGAGTCGGGTCGGCAGGGCTCTGAAAAACTGTTTTTT. Protein sequence: CAISESGRQGSEKLFF.

The chain employs TRBV5-8 and TRBJ1-6; D may be TRBD1 (5 bases). This CDR3 comprises 15 residues. Germline lookup yields CDR1 SGHTS and CDR2 YDEGEE. V was pared by 0 bases and J by 4 bases, with 8 bases between. In DNA, the CDR3 is TGTGCCAGCAGCTTGGTTGCAGGGTATAATTCACCCCTCCACTTT. Residues: CASSLVAGYNSPLHF.

The V and J genes are TRBV14 and TRBJ2-7, with D possibly being TRBD1 (6 bases). Germline loops: CDR1 SGHDN, CDR2 FVKESK. The CDR3 totals 16 residues. Trimming cost V 4 bases and J 3 bases, with 19 bases left between them. The DNA of the CDR3 is TGTGCCAGCAGCCCGTGGGACATGAGGAAAGGCTACGAGCAGTACTTC. Protein sequence: CASSPWDMRKGYEQYF.

The chain joins TRBV15 to TRBJ1-5, with 9 nucleotides matching TRBD1. Trimming removed 1 base from V and 2 bases from J; junction bases left unmatched: 0. Germline CDR1 reads LNHNV; CDR2 reads YYDKDF (reference sequence). The CDR3 runs 15 residues. The CDR3 bases are TGTGCCACCAGCAGAGGGACAGGGGGCAATCAGCCCCAGCATTTT. Translated, it gives CATSRGTGGNQPQHF.

V and J are TRBV2 and TRBJ2-1; D gene unclear. The V and J ends lost 6 bases and 0 bases respectively, with 18 bases between them. The germline CDR1 and CDR2 sequences are SNHLY and FYNNEI. This CDR3 has 17 residues. CDR3 sequence: CASRITSGRSSYNEQFF. The CDR3 coding sequence is TGTGCCAGCAGAATAACATCCGGTAGGAGCTCCTACAATGAGCAGTTCTTC.

This chain uses TRBV10-1 with TRBJ1-1; 7 nucleotides align to TRBD1. CDR1 and CDR2 from the germline V gene are WNHNN and SYGVQD (reference sequence). The CDR3 has 15 amino acids. The ends lost 5 bases at V and 1 base at J; junction bases unmatched: 7. The CDR3 here is CASSQAGTANTEAFF. DNA for the CDR3: TGCGCCAGCAGTCAAGCCGGGACAGCGAACACTGAAGCTTTCTTT.

The chain uses TRBV7-9 and TRBJ2-5; 9 bases map to TRBD2. The CDR3 sequence is 14 residues long. J lost 1 base, V lost 6 bases, and 3 bases had no gene match. Germline loops: CDR1 SEHNR, CDR2 FQNEAQ (reference sequence). The chain's CDR3 is CASRHSGSQETQYF. The CDR3 region has the DNA TGTGCCAGCAGGCATAGCGGGAGCCAAGAGACCCAGTACTTC.

This clone was counted ten times or more. V is TRBV5-1 and J is TRBJ1-4, with D possibly being TRBD1 (6 bases). This CDR3 spans 15 amino acids. Germline lookup yields CDR1 SGHRS and CDR2 YFSETQ. Deletions cut 0 bases from V and 7 bases from J, with 13 bases between. The chain's CDR3 is CASSLGTGTSEKLFF. In DNA form, the CDR3 reads TGCGCCAGCAGCTTGGGAACCGGGACATCTGAAAAACTGTTTTTT.

The CDR3 DNA reads as TGTGCCAGCGGGAGGGACTCCTACGAGCAGTACTTC. It is translated as CASGRDSYEQYF. The chain uses TRBV2 and TRBJ2-7; 7 bases are a match to TRBD2. With 8 bases clipped from V and 0 bases from J, the junction kept 1 base outside the gene matches. This CDR3 has 12 residues. CDR1 SNHLY and CDR2 FYNNEI come from the germline V gene.

The chain is built from TRBV5-6 and TRBJ1-6; maybe TRBD1 (6 bases). CDR1 is SGHDT and CDR2 is YYEEEE in the germline V gene. The CDR3 length is 14 residues. Between the trimmed V and J ends, which lost 4 bases and 4 bases, there was a span of 9 bases. CDR3 sequence reads: CASSVGQYNSPLHF. The CDR3, as DNA: TGTGCCAGCAGCGTGGGACAATATAATTCACCCCTCCACTTT. Full variable domain (missing parts from reference TRBV5-6 and TRBJ1-6): DAGVTQSPTHLIKTRGQQVTLRCSPKSGHDTVSWYQQALGQGPQFIFQYYEEEERQRGNFPDRFSGHQFPNYSSELNVNALLLGDSALYLCASSVGQYNSPLHFGNGTRLTVT.